This T cell receptor beta chain was recovered during a study of blood T cell repertoires in COVID-19. The V gene lost 6 bases and the J gene lost 0 bases, with 8 bases spanning the gap. Germline CDR1 reads MNHEY; CDR2 reads SVGAGI. This CDR3 contains 13 residues. Enrollees, about 18 to 95 years old, lived in about two dozen US areas. Participants reported their clinical history, and cohort assignment relied on those reports. About this clone: This sample also contains other DNA sequences that code for the same CDR3.

TCRdb keeps only in-frame clones here, not all; method: immunoSEQ multiplex PCR. Of more than 450,000 clones listed, about nine tenths are singletons. The sequence was collected from a woman aged 18-29 years who had recovered from COVID-19. Sequencing was done on a sample of PBMCs or T cells enriched from blood (not recorded which). This chain connects TRBV6-5 to TRBJ1-1, with D tentatively TRBD1 (5 bases). The CDR3 nucleotides are TGTGCCAGCAGCCGGGGGGTGAACACTGAAGCTTTCTTT. Protein sequence: CASSRGVNTEAFF.